These T cell receptor beta chains were read from a single sample in a study of CD8 T cells in Susac syndrome. TCRdb called the immunoSEQ multiplex PCR reads again in MiXCR, with one record for every CDR3 protein. This table holds 180,000 or so distinct CDR3 sequences, approximately 95% found once. The sample comprised CD4+ T cells from PBMCs. The receptors derive from a human donor in good health. Both conserved end residues are part of each CDR3. Each record gives: CDR3 protein, V gene.

CASSVASGGLSGNTIYF TRBV9
CASSSRYTEAFF TRBV27
CAWEHGVNTEAFF TRBV30
CASSRDSLTQYF TRBV7-9
CASSLVRYGYTF TRBV28
CSVRTGGNNEQFF TRBV29-1
CSARIRRGSGNEQFF TRBV20-1
CASSYPPRGNYGYTF TRBV6-6
CASSESGDLGNEQFF TRBV25-1
CASRVLGNTGELFF TRBV19
CASSVALQGRGGYTF TRBV9
CSVDGGPEQFF TRBV29-1
CASSPGMEEQFF TRBV18
CASSQGGLADTQYF TRBV3-1
CASSLLPGTNYGYTF TRBV23-1
CASSLSPDRLSF TRBV6-2/TRBV6-3
CASSPNRELDQPQHF TRBV7-9
CATSAAGTDQETQYF TRBV24-1
CASSQGTTEAFF TRBV3-1
CASSLSKGIYGYTF TRBV7-2
CAWSQSRRSYGYTF TRBV30
CASSPGGEDQPQHF TRBV5-1
CASSLEHRGGTEAFF TRBV5-1
CSVGPDIYNEQFF TRBV29-1
CSVVHGGNEQFF TRBV29-1
CASSQEKAGGDTQYF TRBV3-1